The present T cell receptor beta chain was sequenced within a study of blood T cell repertoires in COVID-19. Assay used: immunoSEQ multiplex PCR; TCRdb lists only in-frame clones, some missing. The sample holds about 130,000 clones, approximately 86% seen once. This CDR3 is built from 14 residues. Germline V gene lookup returns CDR1 SEHNR and CDR2 FQNEAQ (reference sequence). Deletions cut 1 base from V and 4 bases from J, with 10 bases between. This clonotype was obtained from a woman aged 45-65 years who had recovered from COVID-19. The sample comprised PBMCs or T cells enriched from blood (not recorded which). The genes are TRBV7-9 and TRBJ1-1, with a possible D match to TRBD1 (6 bases). CDR3 in DNA: TGTGCCAGCAGCTTAGTACAGGGTCCCACTGAAGCTTTCTTT. Translating it yields CASSLVQGPTEAFF.